The 7 T cell receptor beta chains below were found in one sample sequenced in a study of T cell changes during pregnancy in multiple sclerosis. This table comes from immunoSEQ multiplex PCR, and its TCRdb copy is limited to in-frame clones, with some not included. The sample has 50,000 to 65,000 clones; roughly 92% are singletons. Sequences were derived from CD8+ T cells from peripheral blood mononuclear cells, sampled in the second trimester of pregnancy. These receptors were obtained from a female donor with multiple sclerosis, enrolled in a pregnancy study.

This sequence joins TRBV7-9 and TRBJ2-1, with TRBD2 as a possible D gene (5 bases). The CDR3 contains 14 residues. V was trimmed by 4 bases and J by 6 bases, leaving 13 bases between them. Germline V gene data show CDR1 as SEHNR and CDR2 as FQNEAQ (reference sequence). CDR3 region: CASSSPDYINEQFF. In nucleotides, the CDR3 is TGTGCCAGCAGCTCGCCCGACTATATCAATGAGCAGTTCTTC.

V usage is TRBV9 and J usage is TRBJ1-4; D not resolved. Germline CDR1 reads SGDLS; CDR2 reads YYNGEE. V shed 4 bases and J shed 5 bases, with 15 bases lying between them. The length of the CDR3 is 15 residues. CDR3 loop: CASSPFQAPNEKLFF. DNA for the CDR3: TGTGCCAGCAGCCCATTCCAGGCCCCGAATGAAAAACTGTTTTTT. Together with reference TRBV9 and TRBJ1-4, the CDR3 gives the full variable domain: DSGVTQTPKHLITATGQRVTLRCSPRSGDLSVYWYQQSLDQGLQFLIQYYNGEERAKGNILERFSAQQFPDLHSELNLSSLELGDSALYFCASSPFQAPNEKLFFGSGTQLSVL.

The J gene is TRBJ2-1, the V gene TRBV6-1; 9 positions agree with TRBD1. The germline CDR1 and CDR2 sequences are MNHNS and SASEGT. The CDR3 contains 13 residues. The V gene end was trimmed by 7 bases and the J gene end by 4 bases; junction bases not matched to a gene: 2. CDR3 coding DNA: TGTGCCAGCAAGGGACAGGGTTACAATGAGCAGTTCTTC. This codes for CASKGQGYNEQFF.

This clone was recorded once. The CDR3 is CASSGTSGVPHEQFF. The CDR3 DNA is TGTGCCAGCAGCGGGACTAGCGGCGTCCCCCATGAGCAGTTCTTC. The chain employs TRBV9 and TRBJ2-1, with TRBD2 identical over 10 bases. The V segment lost 3 bases and the J segment 8 bases; nucleotides outside the gene matches: 8. The CDR3 is made up of 15 amino acids. Germline lookup yields CDR1 SGDLS and CDR2 YYNGEE.

The genes are TRBV7-3 and TRBJ2-1; 10 bases agree with TRBD2. The CDR3 has 17 amino acids. The V and J ends lost 5 bases and 2 bases, in that order; junction bases with no gene match: 9. Germline V gene lookup returns CDR1 SGHTA and CDR2 FQGTGA. CDR3 sequence: CASSPGSGGIPYNEQFF. The CDR3 DNA reads as TGTGCCAGCAGCCCCGGTAGCGGGGGGATACCCTACAATGAGCAGTTCTTC.

The chain recombines TRBV30 with TRBJ1-5, with 7 nucleotides matching TRBD1. Germline CDR1 and CDR2: GTSNPN and SVGIG (reference sequence). The ends lost 3 bases at V and 7 bases at J; junction bases unmatched: 9. This CDR3 is 14 amino acids long. The CDR3 loop is CAWREGGAGQPQHF. CDR3 DNA sequence: TGTGCCTGGAGAGAAGGGGGCGCGGGGCAGCCCCAGCATTTT.

The CDR3: CASSLIHSGDEQFF. The CDR3 region has the DNA TGTGCCAGCAGTTTGATCCATAGCGGAGATGAGCAGTTCTTC. The V gene is TRBV27, the J gene TRBJ2-1; TRBD2 is a possible D gene (6 bases). This CDR3 comprises 14 residues. V lost 3 bases, J lost 8 bases, and 14 bases lay in between. The germline CDR1 and CDR2 sequences are MNHEY and SMNVEV (reference sequence).